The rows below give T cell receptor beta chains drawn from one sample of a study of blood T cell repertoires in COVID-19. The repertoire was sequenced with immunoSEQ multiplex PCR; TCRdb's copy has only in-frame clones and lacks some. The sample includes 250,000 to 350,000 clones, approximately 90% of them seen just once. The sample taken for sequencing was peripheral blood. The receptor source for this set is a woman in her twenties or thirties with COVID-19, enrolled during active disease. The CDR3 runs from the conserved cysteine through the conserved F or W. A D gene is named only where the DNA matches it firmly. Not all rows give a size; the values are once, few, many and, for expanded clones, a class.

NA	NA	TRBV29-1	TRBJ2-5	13	CSGSPAGRETQYF	TGCAGCGGCTCGCCAGCGGGTAGGGAGACCCAGTACTTC
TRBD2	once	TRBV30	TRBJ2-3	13	CAWSSGRADTQYF	TGTGCCTGGAGTTCGGGGAGGGCAGATACGCAGTATTTT
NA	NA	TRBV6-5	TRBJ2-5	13	CASRQGGGETQYF	TGTGCCAGCAGACAGGGAGGGGGAGAGACCCAGTACTTC
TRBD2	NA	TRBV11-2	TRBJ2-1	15	CASSQGAGGPNEQFF	TGTGCCAGCAGCCAAGGGGCGGGAGGGCCGAATGAGCAGTTCTTC
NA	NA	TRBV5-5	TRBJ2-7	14	CASSLAAARDEQYF	TGTGCCAGCAGCTTGGCAGCGGCGCGTGACGAGCAGTACTTC
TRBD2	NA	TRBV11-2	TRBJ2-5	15	CASSLRLAGGETQYF	TGTGCCAGCAGCTTACGGCTAGCGGGAGGAGAGACCCAGTACTTC
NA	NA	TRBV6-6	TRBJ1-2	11	CASSSQGEYTF	TGTGCCAGCAGTTCACAGGGAGAATACACCTTC
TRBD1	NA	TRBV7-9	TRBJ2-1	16	CASSPATGVSYNEQFF	TGTGCCAGCAGCCCAGCGACAGGGGTCTCCTACAATGAGCAGTTCTTC
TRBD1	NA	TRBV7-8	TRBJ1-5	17	CASSLVQGQAPNQPQHF	TGTGCCAGCAGCTTAGTACAGGGGCAGGCGCCTAATCAGCCCCAGCATTTT
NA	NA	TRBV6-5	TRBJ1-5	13	CASRRESNQPQHF	TGTGCCAGCAGACGGGAGAGCAATCAGCCCCAGCATTTT
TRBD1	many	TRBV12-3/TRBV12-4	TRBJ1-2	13	CASSFGTAYGYTF	TGTGCCAGCAGTTTCGGGACAGCCTATGGCTACACCTTC
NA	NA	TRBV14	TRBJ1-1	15	CASSQDERLNTEAFF	TGTGCCAGCAGCCAAGATGAGAGGTTGAACACTGAAGCTTTCTTT
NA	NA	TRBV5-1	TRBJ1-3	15	CASSFQGSSGNTIYF	TGCGCCAGCAGCTTCCAGGGATCATCTGGAAACACCATATATTTT
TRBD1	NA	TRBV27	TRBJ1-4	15	CASSSAGGLGEKLFF	TGTGCCAGCAGTTCTGCAGGGGGCCTGGGGGAAAAACTGTTTTTT
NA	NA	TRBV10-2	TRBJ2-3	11	CASSEPDTQYF	TGCGCCAGCAGTGAGCCTGATACGCAGTATTTT
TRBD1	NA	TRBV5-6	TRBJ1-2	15	CASSTRQGLFYGYTF	TGTGCCAGCAGCACGCGACAGGGACTCTTCTATGGCTACACCTTC
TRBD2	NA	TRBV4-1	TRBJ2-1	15	CASSSSGSSYNEQFF	TGCGCCAGCAGCTCAAGCGGGAGTTCCTACAATGAGCAGTTCTTC
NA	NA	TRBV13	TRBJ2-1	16	CASSLGGPTSYNEQFF	TGTGCCAGCAGCTTAGGAGGACCGACTAGTTACAATGAGCAGTTCTTC
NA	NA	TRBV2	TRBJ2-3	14	CASSWEGLTDTQYF	TGTGCCAGCAGTTGGGAAGGACTCACAGATACGCAGTATTTT
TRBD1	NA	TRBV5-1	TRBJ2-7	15	CASSVGQGTLYEQYF	TGCGCCAGCAGCGTGGGACAGGGGACTCTCTACGAGCAGTACTTC
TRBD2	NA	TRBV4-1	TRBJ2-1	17	CASSRKGSGSSSNEQFF	TGCGCCAGCAGCCGGAAAGGCAGCGGGAGTTCATCTAATGAGCAGTTCTTC
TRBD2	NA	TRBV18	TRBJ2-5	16	CASSPRSGSRGETQYF	TGTGCCAGCTCACCACGTAGCGGGAGTCGGGGAGAGACCCAGTACTTC
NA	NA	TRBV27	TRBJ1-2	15	CASRPPGRAGYGYTF	TGTGCCAGCCGTCCTCCGGGTCGGGCGGGCTATGGCTACACCTTC
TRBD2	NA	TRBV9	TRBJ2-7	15	CASSVAPGGSYEQYF	TGTGCCAGCAGCGTAGCCCCGGGAGGGTCGTACGAGCAGTACTTC
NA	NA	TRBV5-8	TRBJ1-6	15	CASSQRGTWSSPLHF	TGTGCCAGCAGTCAGAGGGGGACATGGAGTTCACCCCTCCACTTT
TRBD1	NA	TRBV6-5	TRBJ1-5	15	CASRGQGGGNQPQHF	TGTGCCAGCAGGGGACAGGGAGGAGGCAATCAGCCCCAGCATTTT
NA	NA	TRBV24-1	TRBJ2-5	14	CATSVGQGLETQYF	TGTGCCACCAGTGTAGGGCAGGGACTAGAGACCCAGTACTTC
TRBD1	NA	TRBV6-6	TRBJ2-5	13	CASSYSLAGQGDF	TGTGCCAGCAGTTACTCCCTCGCGGGACAGGGGGACTTC
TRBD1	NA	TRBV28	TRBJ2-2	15	CASSDRGPREGELFF	TGTGCCAGCAGTGACAGGGGGCCCAGGGAAGGGGAGCTGTTTTTT
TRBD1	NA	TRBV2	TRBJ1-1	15	CASSEPQGGSTEAFF	TGTGCCAGCAGTGAACCGCAGGGGGGAAGCACTGAAGCTTTCTTT
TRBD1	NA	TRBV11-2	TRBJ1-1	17	CASSLELVGQGGTEAFF	TGTGCCAGCAGCTTAGAATTAGTGGGACAGGGGGGCACTGAAGCTTTCTTT
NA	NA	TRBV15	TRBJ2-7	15	CATSRDLGGLYEQYF	TGTGCCACCAGCAGAGATTTGGGGGGATTGTACGAGCAGTACTTC
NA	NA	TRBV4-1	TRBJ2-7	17	CASSQEPLGQGMYEQYF	TGCGCCAGCAGCCAAGAACCCTTGGGGCAGGGGATGTACGAGCAGTACTTC
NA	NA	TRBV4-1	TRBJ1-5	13	CASSQDRRQPQHF	TGCGCCAGCAGCCAAGATCGTCGTCAGCCCCAGCATTTT
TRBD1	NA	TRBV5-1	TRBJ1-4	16	CASSLERDRGEEKLFF	TGCGCCAGCAGCTTGGAGCGGGACAGGGGGGAGGAAAAACTGTTTTTT
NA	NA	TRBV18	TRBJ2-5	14	CASSPQTGQETQYF	TGTGCCAGCTCACCCCAGACAGGTCAAGAGACCCAGTACTTC
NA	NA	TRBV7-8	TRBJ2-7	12	CASSLALYEQYF	TGTGCCAGCAGCTTAGCCCTCTACGAGCAGTACTTC
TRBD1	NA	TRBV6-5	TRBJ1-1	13	CASSSTGVTEAFF	TGTGCCAGCAGTTCTACAGGGGTCACTGAAGCTTTCTTT
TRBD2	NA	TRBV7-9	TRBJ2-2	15	CASSSSGVNTGELFF	TGTGCCAGCAGCTCTAGCGGGGTGAACACCGGGGAGCTGTTTTTT
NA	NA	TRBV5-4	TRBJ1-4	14	CASSLGQTNEKLFF	TGTGCCAGCAGTTTAGGACAGACTAATGAAAAACTGTTTTTT
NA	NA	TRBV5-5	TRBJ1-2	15	CASSPTGYANYGYTF	TGTGCCAGCAGCCCTACAGGGTACGCTAACTATGGCTACACCTTC
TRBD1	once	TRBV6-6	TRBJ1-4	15	CASSRTGATNEKLFF	TGTGCCAGCAGCCGTACAGGGGCAACGAATGAAAAACTGTTTTTT
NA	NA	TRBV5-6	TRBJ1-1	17	CASSLVGQLPLNTEAFF	TGTGCCAGCAGCTTGGTTGGGCAGCTTCCTTTGAACACTGAAGCTTTCTTT
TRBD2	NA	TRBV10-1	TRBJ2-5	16	CASSPGTSGSQETQYF	TGCGCCAGCAGCCCTGGGACTAGCGGGAGCCAAGAGACCCAGTACTTC
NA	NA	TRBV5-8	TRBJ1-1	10	CASSWKRAFF	TGTGCCAGCAGTTGGAAGCGGGCTTTCTTT
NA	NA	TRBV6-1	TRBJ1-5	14	CASSEGTGDEPQHF	TGTGCCAGCAGTGAAGGGACGGGAGATGAGCCCCAGCATTTT
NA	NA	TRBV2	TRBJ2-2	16	CASKNRQRPNTGELFF	TGTGCCAGCAAGAATCGGCAGCGGCCGAACACCGGGGAGCTGTTTTTT
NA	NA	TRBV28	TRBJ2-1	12	CASSFRVHEQFF	TGTGCCAGCAGTTTCAGGGTTCATGAGCAGTTCTTC
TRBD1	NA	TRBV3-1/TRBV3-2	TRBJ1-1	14	CASSHNQGDTEAFF	TGTGCCAGCAGCCATAATCAGGGGGACACTGAAGCTTTCTTT
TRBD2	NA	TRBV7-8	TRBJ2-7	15	CASSPWEGSSYEQYF	TGTGCCAGCAGCCCTTGGGAGGGAAGCTCCTACGAGCAGTACTTC
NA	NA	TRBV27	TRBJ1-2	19	CASSLIGGGIGPANYGYTF	TGTGCCAGCAGTCTCATCGGCGGGGGTATAGGGCCGGCTAACTATGGCTACACCTTC
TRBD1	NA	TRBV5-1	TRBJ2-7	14	CASSLLQGSYEQYF	TGCGCCAGCAGCTTGTTACAGGGGTCCTACGAGCAGTACTTC
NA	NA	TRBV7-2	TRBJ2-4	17	CASSLGWAKMAKNIQYF	TGTGCCAGCAGCTTAGGTTGGGCCAAGATGGCCAAAAACATTCAGTACTTC
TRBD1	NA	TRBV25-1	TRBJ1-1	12	CASSADRGVAFF	TGTGCCAGCAGCGCGGACAGGGGAGTGGCTTTCTTT